This T cell receptor (beta chain) was captured by sequencing in a study of T cell responses to AZD1222 COVID-19 vaccine. Across the whole study: Pooling covered second doses at about 4 or about 12 weeks. Notes on the study in general: Donors skewed white British and female; clonal diversity was possibly underestimated. Repertoires were sampled only after the peak T cell response.

As for this clone: Antigen unknown.

TCRdb's table, derived via immunoSEQ multiplex PCR, lists solely in-frame clones and lacks some. The table has around 110,000 clones, 80% to 85% seen once. CDR3 length equals 13 residues. V lost 0 bases and J 4 bases, leaving 7 bases between the germline ends. Looked up from germline, CDR1 is SGHRS and CDR2 is YFSETQ. The sequence was obtained from an adult in good health. The specimen comprised peripheral blood, sampled on day 0 of AZD1222 vaccination. The chain joins TRBV5-1 to TRBJ1-2; D is uncertain. The CDR3 spells CASSLGGVYGYTF. The CDR3 coding sequence is TGCGCCAGCAGCTTGGGGGGAGTCTATGGCTACACCTTC.